Listed here are 17 T cell receptor beta chains from one sample, sequenced in a study of T cells in Graves' hyperthyroidism and ophthalmopathy. The investigators amplified TCR beta CDR3 regions from RNA transcripts. With the HTBI primer set, the TCR CDR3 went through a first round of RT-PCR. TCRdb re-called the multiplex PCR reads through MiXCR, storing one row per CDR3 protein. The data contain under 300,000 distinct CDR3 sequences, roughly 15% of them singletons. Material for sequencing was blood. These receptors came from a woman aged 45 to 65 with Graves' hyperthyroidism that later progressed to Graves' ophthalmopathy.

The chain uses TRBV7-9 and TRBJ2-2; 7 bases line up with TRBD1. This CDR3 has 13 amino acids. Germline trimming cut 5 bases from V and 6 bases from J; bases unmatched to any gene: 3. Per the germline V gene, CDR1 is SEHNR and CDR2 is FQNEAQ (reference sequence). CDR3 DNA sequence: TGTGCCAGCAGCGCCCAGGGGGCCGGGGAGCTGTTTTTT. Translated: CASSAQGAGELFF.

The chain is built from TRBV28 and TRBJ2-2; D unclear. This CDR3 is 12 amino acids long. V was cut by 5 bases and J by 7 bases, with 8 bases left in between. The germline CDR1 and CDR2 sequences are MDHEN and SYDVKM. CDR3 sequence (DNA): TGTGCCAGCAGTAACACTATCGGGGAGCTGTTTTTT. It encodes CASSNTIGELFF.

This clonotype has more than one count but fewer than ten. J is TRBJ2-7 and V is TRBV7-3; possibly TRBD2 for D (6 bases). Germline V gene sequence: CDR1 SGHTA, CDR2 FQGTGA. The CDR3 length is 13 residues. The V and J ends lost 2 bases and 6 bases respectively, with 11 bases between them. Here the CDR3 reads CASSLSGTLEQYF. CDR3 in DNA: TGTGCCAGCAGCTTATCCGGGACTCTCGAGCAGTACTTC.

The chain joins TRBV6-1 to TRBJ1-4; tentative D call: TRBD1 (6 bases). The CDR3 loop spans 16 amino acids. The V gene's germline CDR1 is MNHNS and CDR2 SASEGT. The V end was cut by 7 bases, the J end by 4 bases, with 19 bases between. DNA of the CDR3: TGTGCCAGCATTAAGACAGGCTTCTTTCGTAATGAAAAACTGTTTTTT. Residues: CASIKTGFFRNEKLFF.

V and J are TRBV4-1 and TRBJ1-1; 8 bases map to TRBD1. This CDR3 is built from 17 residues. Germline-derived CDR1 and CDR2 are MGHRA and YSYEKL. The trim removed 1 base at V and 4 bases at J, leaving 11 bases unmatched. The CDR3 region has the DNA TGCGCCAGCAGCCAAGTCGACAGGGGCCCGCGGAGCACTGAAGCTTTCTTT. Its translation is CASSQVDRGPRSTEAFF.

This clonotype was observed many times. The chain employs TRBV7-8 and TRBJ2-7; 9 bases are a match to TRBD1. The ends lost 4 bases at V and 5 bases at J; junction bases unmatched: 6. In germline, CDR1 is SGHVS, CDR2 FQNEAQ. The CDR3 runs 14 residues. The CDR3 protein is CASSSRTGADEQYF. The CDR3 DNA is TGTGCCAGCAGCTCCCGGACAGGGGCGGACGAGCAGTACTTC.

This clonotype has ten or more counts. V and J are TRBV3-1 and TRBJ2-2, with D unresolved. Per germline, CDR1 LGHDT and CDR2 YNNKEL (reference sequence). The CDR3 spans 15 residues. The V end was cut by 2 bases, the J end by 9 bases, with 16 bases between. CDR3 protein: CASSQLGRFRRELFF. The CDR3 nucleotides are TGTGCCAGCAGCCAACTAGGAAGGTTTAGGCGGGAGCTGTTTTTT.

V gene TRBV14 combines with J gene TRBJ2-2; the D is unclear. V was shortened by 0 bases and J by 1 base, with 9 bases between the two germline ends. Germline lookup yields CDR1 SGHDN and CDR2 FVKESK. This CDR3 has 16 amino acids. This chain's CDR3 is CASSQEPWENTGELFF. CDR3 nucleotides: TGTGCCAGCAGCCAAGAACCCTGGGAGAACACCGGGGAGCTGTTTTTT.

This clonotype showed up many times. V usage is TRBV27 and J usage is TRBJ2-5; unclear D gene. Germline-derived CDR1 and CDR2 are MNHEY and SMNVEV (reference sequence). CDR3 size: 13 residues. V gave up 4 bases and J gave up 2 bases, with 8 bases separating them. This CDR3 is CASSSREQETQYF. Here the CDR3 DNA reads TGTGCCAGCAGTTCAAGGGAACAAGAGACCCAGTACTTC.

This rearrangement joins TRBV29-1 to TRBJ1-2, with D perhaps matching TRBD1 (5 bases). Trimming cost V 3 bases and J 5 bases, with 13 bases left between them. Looked up from germline, CDR1 is SQVTM and CDR2 is ANQGSEA. This CDR3 spans 13 amino acids. CDR3 bases: TGCAGCGTTGAGGGGGGGGGAGAGTATGGCTACACCTTC. This sequence encodes CSVEGGGEYGYTF.

This clonotype came up a few times. J is TRBJ2-1 and V is TRBV12-3 or TRBV12-4, with D possibly matching TRBD1 (5 bases). The CDR3 extends over 12 amino acids. V lost 3 bases and J lost 10, with 10 bases in between. CDR3 amino acids: CASSLGWGEQFF. The DNA for the CDR3 is TGTGCCAGCAGTTTGGGGTGGGGCGAGCAGTTCTTC.

This clonotype was counted many times. The CDR3 spells CASSLSRGESTEAFF. CDR3 DNA: TGTGCCAGCAGTTTATCCAGGGGGGAGAGCACTGAAGCTTTCTTT. V usage is TRBV27 and J usage is TRBJ1-1, with TRBD1 identical over 7 bases. CDR1 and CDR2 from the germline V gene are MNHEY and SMNVEV (reference sequence). This CDR3 comprises 15 residues. Trimming took 0 bases from V and 4 from J; bases not matched to a gene: 5.

In this sample, this clonotype turned up many times. The genes are TRBV2 and TRBJ2-4; 7 nucleotides line up with TRBD2. The germline V gene encodes CDR1 SNHLY and CDR2 FYNNEI. J lost 0 bases, V lost 8 bases, and 4 bases had no gene match. This CDR3 comprises 14 residues. The CDR3 loop reads CASEAGRAKNIQYF. The CDR3 DNA is TGTGCCAGCGAAGCGGGAAGAGCCAAAAACATTCAGTACTTC.

This clonotype was detected ten times or more. The chain couples TRBV7-2 to TRBJ2-7; 7 bases align to TRBD2. The CDR3 length is 13 residues. Germline V lookup: CDR1 SGHTA, CDR2 FQGNSA. J lost 5 bases, V lost 5 bases, and 6 bases had no gene match. CDR3 DNA: TGTGCCAGCAGCGAGGCGGGAGAGGACGAGCAGTACTTC. The encoded protein is CASSEAGEDEQYF.

In this sample, this clonotype turned up many times. The chain couples TRBV20-1 to TRBJ2-3, with D tentatively TRBD2 (5 bases). The CDR3 extends over 12 amino acids. Germline-derived CDR1 and CDR2 are DFQATT and SNEGSKA (reference sequence). Trimming removed 4 bases from V and 2 bases from J, with 7 bases in between. This chain's CDR3 is CSATGITDTQYF. Here the CDR3 DNA reads TGCAGTGCTACGGGAATCACAGATACGCAGTATTTT.

Many counts were recorded for this clonotype. The rearrangement uses TRBV18 and TRBJ2-2; D unclear. Germline CDR1 reads KGHSH; CDR2 reads LQKENI. Trimming left V 2 bases short and J 3 bases short, with 4 bases between. CDR3 length: 13 residues. The CDR3 here is CASSPGDTGELFF. CDR3 nucleotides: TGTGCCAGCTCACCAGGAGACACCGGGGAGCTGTTTTTT.

This clonotype was recorded at least ten times. V is TRBV15 and J is TRBJ1-6; D might be TRBD1 (5 bases). Looked up from germline, CDR1 is LNHNV and CDR2 is YYDKDF (reference sequence). V was pared by 0 bases and J by 15 bases, with 9 bases between. The length of the CDR3 is 12 residues. The CDR3 sequence: CATSRDQGFLHF. The CDR3 DNA is TGTGCCACCAGCAGAGATCAGGGCTTCCTCCACTTT.